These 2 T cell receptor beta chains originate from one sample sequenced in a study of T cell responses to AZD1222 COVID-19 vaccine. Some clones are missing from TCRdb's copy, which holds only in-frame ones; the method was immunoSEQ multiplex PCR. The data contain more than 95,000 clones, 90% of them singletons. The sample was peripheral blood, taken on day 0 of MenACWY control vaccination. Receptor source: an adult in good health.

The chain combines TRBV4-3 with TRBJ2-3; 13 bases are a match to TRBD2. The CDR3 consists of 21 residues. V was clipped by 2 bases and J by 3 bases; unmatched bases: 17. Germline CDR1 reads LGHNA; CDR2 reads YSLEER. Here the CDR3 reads CASSQSRTSGGLFTKTDTQYF. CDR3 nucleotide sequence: TGCGCCAGCAGCCAATCCCGGACTAGCGGGGGCCTCTTTACGAAAACAGATACGCAGTATTTT.

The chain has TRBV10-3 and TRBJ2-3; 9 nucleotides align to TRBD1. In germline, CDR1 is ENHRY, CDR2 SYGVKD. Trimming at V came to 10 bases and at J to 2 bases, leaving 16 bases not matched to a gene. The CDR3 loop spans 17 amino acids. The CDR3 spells CATLPVPGQGSTDTQYF. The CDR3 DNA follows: TGTGCCACACTACCCGTCCCGGGACAGGGATCCACAGATACGCAGTATTTT.